This T cell receptor beta chain stems from a study of T-cell memory formation after mild COVID-19. Overall study results and limits: Among clones contracting day 15 to 85, CD4/CD8 was balanced, whereas later expanders leaned CD4+.

About this clonotype itself: The target antigen is unknown.

Germline V gene lookup returns CDR1 SNHLY and CDR2 FYNNEI. There are 15 residues in the CDR3. The ends were cut back, 4 bases at V and 4 bases at J, with 16 bases in the middle. Each CDR3 protein gets one entry after TCRdb re-called the 5' RACE reads with MiXCR. The repertoire holds fewer than 700,000 distinct CDR3 sequences, with roughly 21% as singletons. The receptor's source is an adult woman who had mild COVID-19 (a few samples of this study predate the infection). Cell type and time point are not known. V and J are TRBV2 and TRBJ1-2, with D possibly TRBD1 on 6 matching bases. The sample was PBMCs or a T cell subset sorted from them (not recorded which). CDR3 region: CASSALGQQVYGYTF. DNA of the CDR3: TGTGCCAGCAGTGCCCTGGGACAACAAGTCTATGGCTACACCTTC. The full variable domain, its missing parts supplied by reference TRBV2 and TRBJ1-2, is EPEVTQTPSHQVTQMGQEVILRCVPISNHLYFYWYRQILGQKVEFLVSFYNNEISEKSEIFDDQFSVERPDGSNFTLKIRSTKLEDSAMYFCASSALGQQVYGYTFGSGTRLTVV.